One sample yielded the 5 T cell receptor beta chains listed below, sequenced in a study of graft-versus-host responses after intestinal transplantation. Clones were sequenced by immunoSEQ multiplex PCR, and TCRdb holds only the in-frame ones, with some missing. The table records fewer than 20,000 clones, around 33% of them present only once. This material consisted of alloreactive CD4+ T cells from a mixed lymphocyte reaction culture, taken before intestinal transplant. Stated subset: CFSE-low proliferating T cells sorted from approximately six-day pre-transplant mixed lymphocyte reaction (GvH or HvG direction). The receptors stem from a human patient who received an intestinal transplant.

In this sample, this clone turned up a few times. The rearrangement uses TRBV6-6 and TRBJ2-5; TRBD2 aligns across 11 bases. The CDR3 has 15 amino acids. Per germline, CDR1 MNHNY and CDR2 SVGAGI (reference sequence). With 3 bases clipped from V and 6 bases from J, the junction kept 6 bases outside the gene matches. CDR3 loop: CASSYPTSGTQTQYF. The CDR3 coding sequence is TGTGCCAGCAGTTATCCGACTAGCGGGACGCAGACCCAGTACTTC.

This clone was observed a handful of times. The V call is TRBV5-4, the J call TRBJ2-1, with 8 bases aligning to TRBD2. Germline V gene sequence: CDR1 SGHNT, CDR2 YYREEE (reference sequence). Trimming removed 1 base from V and 2 bases from J; junction bases left unmatched: 8. There are 17 residues in the CDR3. DNA for the CDR3: TGTGCCAGCAGCTTGACGCGTACTAGCGGAACCTACAATGAGCAGTTCTTC. Its translation: CASSLTRTSGTYNEQFF.

The chain is built from TRBV27 and TRBJ1-1; D gene unclear. The CDR3 has 14 amino acids. V lost 2 bases, J lost 3 bases, and 10 bases lay in between. Germline-derived CDR1 and CDR2 are MNHEY and SMNVEV (reference sequence). CDR3 sequence (DNA): TGTGCCAGCAGTTTACTCCCTGGATACACTGAAGCTTTCTTT. This encodes CASSLLPGYTEAFF.

The table lists this clone with a few counts. The chain is built from TRBV7-2 and TRBJ2-1; D might be TRBD2 (6 bases). The CDR3 sequence is 14 residues long. CDR1 SGHTA and CDR2 FQGNSA come from the germline V gene. V lost 5 bases, J lost 15 bases, and 23 bases lay in between. The CDR3, as DNA: TGTGCCAGCAGCCCATATAGCGGTTCAAGCAGAGGGTTCTTC. Translation: CASSPYSGSSRGFF.

This clone was seen a single time. The chain combines TRBV30 with TRBJ2-5; TRBD2 might be the D (6 bases). The ends were cut back, 1 base at V and 4 bases at J, with 7 bases in the middle. Germline CDR1 GTSNPN, CDR2 SVGIG (reference sequence). CDR3 length equals 12 residues. The CDR3 nucleotides are TGTGCCTGGAGTGGAGCGGGAGAGACCCAGTACTTC. Its translation is CAWSGAGETQYF.